Shown below are 5 T cell receptor beta chains from a single sample sequenced in a study of siplizumab effects on memory and regulatory T cells (dated by TCRdb to between 2018 and 2021). Libraries were built with the immunoSEQ multiplex PCR assay. As stored in TCRdb, this immuneACCESS dataset retains in-frame rearrangements with V and J assigned. A fraction of the clones does not appear; measured against another copy, unresolved V genes explain less than half of the discrepancy, and the remainder lacks a known reason. The sample table lists more than 95,000 clones, approximately 94% of them with a count of one. The top ten hold around 1.7% of the sample. Sequencing was performed on non-Treg CD4+ T cells sorted from blood. The cell subset or site label corresponds to: FACS-sorted unstimulated CD4+ non-regulatory T cells. These receptors were taken from a human donor in good health.

This clone was recorded once. The V and J genes are TRBV19 and TRBJ2-5; D gene ambiguous. V gave up 4 bases and J gave up 0 bases, with 9 bases separating them. The germline V gene has CDR1 LNHDA and CDR2 SQIVND (reference sequence). CDR3 length: 14 amino acids. DNA of the CDR3: TGTGCCAGTAGTACACAGCCTTACCAAGAGACCCAGTACTTC. Translation gives CASSTQPYQETQYF. Full variable domain (rest looked up from reference TRBV19 and TRBJ2-5): DGGITQSPKYLFRKEGQNVTLSCEQNLNHDAMYWYRQDPGQGLRLIYYSQIVNDFQKGDIAEGYSVSREKKESFPLTVTSAQKNPTAFYLCASSTQPYQETQYFGPGTRLLVL.

The rearrangement links TRBV18 to TRBJ2-1, with TRBD1 as a possible D gene (5 bases). The CDR3 is 14 residues long. The germline CDR1 and CDR2 sequences are KGHSH and LQKENI. V was pared by 4 bases and J by 1 base, with 8 bases between. CDR3 bases: TGTGCCAGCTCACAGACAGAGTCCTACAATGAGCAGTTCTTC. Its protein product is CASSQTESYNEQFF.

The V call is TRBV4-1, the J call TRBJ2-5; D unclear. The germline V gene has CDR1 MGHRA and CDR2 YSYEKL. Trimming shortened V by 2 bases and J by 2 bases, and 9 bases separated the two germline ends. CDR3 length equals 14 residues. The CDR3 region is CASSQPPEQETQYF. As DNA, the CDR3 is TGCGCCAGCAGCCAACCCCCGGAACAAGAGACCCAGTACTTC.

This clone was recorded once. The J gene is TRBJ2-2, the V gene TRBV5-4; TRBD1 agrees at 9 bases. Germline V lookup: CDR1 SGHNT, CDR2 YYREEE (reference sequence). This CDR3 has 16 amino acids. With 3 bases clipped from V and 1 base from J, the junction kept 4 bases outside the gene matches. The CDR3 sequence is CASSSGQGLNTGELFF. In nucleotides, the CDR3 is TGTGCCAGCAGCTCGGGACAGGGCTTGAACACCGGGGAGCTGTTTTTT.

The rearrangement uses TRBV19 and TRBJ2-3; 12 nucleotides match TRBD2. The CDR3 has 15 residues. V lost 1 base and J lost 5; bases outside the gene matches: 1. Germline V gene lookup returns CDR1 LNHDA and CDR2 SQIVND (reference sequence). The CDR3 region is CASSIASGGEDTQYF. CDR3 coding DNA: TGTGCCAGTAGTATAGCTAGCGGGGGGGAAGATACGCAGTATTTT.